Listed here are 16 T cell receptor beta chains from one sample, sequenced in a study of blood T cell repertoires in COVID-19. Clones were read by immunoSEQ multiplex PCR, and TCRdb kept only the in-frame ones, dropping some. The sample holds 80,000 to 95,000 clones, 70% to 90% seen once. Sequencing was done on a sample of peripheral blood. The receptor set was obtained from a human donor in a cohort sampled during active COVID-19.

The chain employs TRBV30 and TRBJ2-5; D is uncertain. The CDR3 runs to 14 residues. With 7 bases removed from V and 0 bases from J, the gap between germline ends came to 15 bases. Germline V gives CDR1 GTSNPN, CDR2 SVGIG (reference sequence). CDR3: CASNPRGHQETQYF. CDR3 in DNA: TGTGCCTCTAACCCGAGAGGCCACCAAGAGACCCAGTACTTC.

The chain joins TRBV12-3 or TRBV12-4 to TRBJ1-5; unclear D gene. This CDR3 has 12 residues. V gave up 7 bases and J gave up 6 bases, with 10 bases separating them. The CDR3 here is CASTTRSQPQHF. The CDR3 DNA follows: TGTGCCAGCACTACACGGAGTCAGCCCCAGCATTTT.

The chain combines TRBV7-3 with TRBJ1-2; the D is unclear. Germline V gene lookup returns CDR1 SGHTA and CDR2 FQGTGA. V was clipped by 2 bases and J by 4 bases, with 11 bases between them. CDR3 length equals 14 residues. The DNA of the CDR3 is TGTGCCAGCAGCTTAGGCCCTGCTGGCTATGGCTACACCTTC. It yields the protein CASSLGPAGYGYTF. The variable domain in full, with the rest retrieved from reference TRBV7-3 and TRBJ1-2, is GAGVSQTPSNKVTEKGKYVELRCDPISGHTALYWYRQSLGQGPEFLIYFQGTGAADDSGLPNDRFFAVRPEGSVSTLKIQRTERGDSAVYLCASSLGPAGYGYTFGSGTRLTVV.

This chain links TRBV6-2 or TRBV6-3 with TRBJ2-7, with D possibly TRBD1 on 6 matching bases. CDR3 size: 14 residues. In germline, CDR1 is MNHEY, CDR2 SVGEGT. Trimming pared 5 bases from V and 0 bases from J, leaving 11 bases between. CDR3 in DNA: TGTGCCAGCAGTGGACAGCCAGCCTCCTACGAGCAGTACTTC. Translated: CASSGQPASYEQYF.

V is TRBV5-1 and J is TRBJ1-1; D remains ambiguous. This CDR3 region has 16 residues. The germline V gene encodes CDR1 SGHRS and CDR2 YFSETQ. V lost 5 bases and J 7 bases, leaving 24 bases between the germline ends. CDR3 nucleotide sequence: TGCGCCAGCAGTCCCCTGACGGGGAGCCCGTTGGGTGAAGCTTTCTTT. Amino acids: CASSPLTGSPLGEAFF.

V usage is TRBV4-1 and J usage is TRBJ2-7; 12 nucleotides agree with TRBD1. The V gene's germline CDR1 is MGHRA and CDR2 YSYEKL. V lost 0 bases, J lost 5 bases, and 5 bases stayed unmatched. The CDR3 spans 16 residues. Here the CDR3 DNA reads TGCGCCAGCAGCCAAGAACCGGGACAGGGGGCCAACGAGCAGTACTTC. Encoded protein: CASSQEPGQGANEQYF.

The chain links TRBV14 to TRBJ2-7, with no clear D. The germline CDR1 and CDR2 sequences are SGHDN and FVKESK. The CDR3 totals 13 residues. Trimming removed 1 base from V and 6 bases from J, with 10 bases in between. The CDR3 spells CASSQGRFSEQYF. The CDR3 coding sequence is TGTGCCAGCAGCCAAGGGCGGTTCAGCGAGCAGTACTTC.

The chain uses TRBV6-4 and TRBJ1-2; maybe TRBD1 (6 bases). The V end lost 8 bases, the J end lost 8 bases, and 21 bases lay between the germline ends. The CDR3 has 14 amino acids. Germline values: CDR1 MRHNA, CDR2 SNTAGT. CDR3 DNA: TGTGCCAGCTCCCCTGGAGGACAGCCTACCGGCTACACCTTC. This translates into CASSPGGQPTGYTF.

The chain recombines TRBV10-3 with TRBJ1-6; 9 bases agree with TRBD1. This CDR3 region has 15 residues. V shed 5 bases, J shed 7 bases, and the junction held 6 bases outside the gene matches. The V gene's germline CDR1 is ENHRY and CDR2 SYGVKD. In DNA form, the CDR3 reads TGTGCCATCAGTACCTGGGACAGGGAGAATTCACCCCTCCACTTT. Translating gives CAISTWDRENSPLHF.

V and J are TRBV4-2 and TRBJ2-7; 7 bases align to TRBD2. The CDR3 is made up of 15 amino acids. Losses at the gene ends were 4 bases for V and 2 bases for J; bases not matched to a gene: 8. Germline V gene data show CDR1 as LGHNA and CDR2 as YNFKEQ. CDR3 sequence (DNA): TGTGCCAGCAGCCCCACCGGGGGGTTACCCTACGAGCAGTACTTC. This sequence encodes CASSPTGGLPYEQYF.

This CDR3 reads CASSQTGATYDEQFF. CDR3 in DNA: TGCGCCAGCAGCCAGACAGGAGCCACATACGATGAGCAGTTCTTC. V gene TRBV5-1 combines with J gene TRBJ2-1, with D possibly TRBD1 on 6 matching bases. Germline V gene sequence: CDR1 SGHRS, CDR2 YFSETQ. Between the trimmed V and J ends, which lost 4 bases and 8 bases, there was a span of 19 bases. The CDR3 consists of 15 residues.

This CDR3 is CASSLTPSGGAGTQYF. The CDR3 DNA follows: TGTGCCAGCAGCTTAACTCCTAGCGGGGGGGCCGGGACCCAGTACTTC. The chain combines TRBV7-3 with TRBJ2-5; 12 nucleotides line up with TRBD2. J gave up 7 bases and V 0 bases, and 6 bases lay outside the gene matches. Germline CDR1 and CDR2: SGHTA and FQGTGA. This CDR3 is built from 16 residues.

This rearrangement joins TRBV28 to TRBJ2-5; perhaps TRBD1 as D (5 bases). The CDR3 runs to 13 residues. CDR1 is MDHEN, CDR2 SYDVKM, per germline. Deletions cut 7 bases from V and 2 bases from J, with 11 bases between. The CDR3 nucleotides read TGTGCCAGCACATTGCAGGGACAAGAGACCCAGTACTTC. Translation gives CASTLQGQETQYF. Full variable domain (outside the CDR3, taken from reference TRBV28 and TRBJ2-5): DVKVTQSSRYLVKRTGEKVFLECVQDMDHENMFWYRQDPGLGLRLIYFSYDVKMKEKGDIPEGYSVSREKKERFSLILESASTNQTSMYLCASTLQGQETQYFGPGTRLLVL.

This chain uses TRBV3-1 (or the pseudogene TRBV3-2) with TRBJ1-3; TRBD1 is a possible D gene (6 bases). The V and J ends lost 1 base and 2 bases respectively, with 9 bases between them. Per the germline V gene, CDR1 is LGHDT and CDR2 is YNNKEL (reference sequence). The CDR3 loop spans 15 amino acids. The CDR3 bases are TGTGCCAGCAGCCAAGTCACAGGGACTGGAAACACCATATATTTT. Its protein is CASSQVTGTGNTIYF.

J is TRBJ1-5 and V is TRBV4-1; 7 positions match TRBD1. The CDR3 is made up of 16 amino acids. The germline V gene has CDR1 MGHRA and CDR2 YSYEKL. Unmatched junction bases numbered 9, after V lost 3 bases and J lost 4 bases. CDR3 in amino acids: CASSHGTRDRNQPQHF. The CDR3 region has the DNA TGCGCCAGCAGCCACGGAACCCGGGACAGAAATCAGCCCCAGCATTTT.

This rearrangement joins TRBV3-1 (or the pseudogene TRBV3-2) to TRBJ2-7, with a weak D call TRBD2 (5 bases). Germline loops: CDR1 LGHDT, CDR2 YNNKEL (reference sequence). The CDR3 is made up of 14 amino acids. Trimming shortened V by 3 bases and J by 2 bases, and 11 bases separated the two germline ends. The CDR3, as DNA: TGTGCCAGCAGCCACGCTCGGGGTACCTACGAGCAGTACTTC. Residues: CASSHARGTYEQYF.